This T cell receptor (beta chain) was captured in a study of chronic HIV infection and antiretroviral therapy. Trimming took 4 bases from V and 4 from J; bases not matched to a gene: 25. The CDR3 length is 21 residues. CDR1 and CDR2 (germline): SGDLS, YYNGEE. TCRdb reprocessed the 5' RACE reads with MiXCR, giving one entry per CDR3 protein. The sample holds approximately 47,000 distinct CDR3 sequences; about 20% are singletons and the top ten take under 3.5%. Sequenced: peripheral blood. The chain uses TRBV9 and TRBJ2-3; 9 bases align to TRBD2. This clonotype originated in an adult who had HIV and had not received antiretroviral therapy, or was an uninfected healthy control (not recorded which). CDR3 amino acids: CASSPEGGLAPHLRSPDTQYF. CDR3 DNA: TGTGCCAGCAGCCCAGAGGGTGGACTAGCGCCACACCTAAGGTCCCCAGATACGCAGTATTTT.